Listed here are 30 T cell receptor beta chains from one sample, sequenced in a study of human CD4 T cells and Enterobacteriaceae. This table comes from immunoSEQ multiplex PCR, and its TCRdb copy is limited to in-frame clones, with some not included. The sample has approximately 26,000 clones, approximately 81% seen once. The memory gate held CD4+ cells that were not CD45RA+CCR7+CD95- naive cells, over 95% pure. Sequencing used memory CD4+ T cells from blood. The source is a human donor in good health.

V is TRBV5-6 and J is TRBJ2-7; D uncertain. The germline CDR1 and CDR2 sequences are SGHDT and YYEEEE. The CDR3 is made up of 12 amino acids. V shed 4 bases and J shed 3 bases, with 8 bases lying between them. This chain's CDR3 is CASSGSNYEQYF. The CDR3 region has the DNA TGTGCCAGCAGCGGAAGCAACTACGAGCAGTACTTC.

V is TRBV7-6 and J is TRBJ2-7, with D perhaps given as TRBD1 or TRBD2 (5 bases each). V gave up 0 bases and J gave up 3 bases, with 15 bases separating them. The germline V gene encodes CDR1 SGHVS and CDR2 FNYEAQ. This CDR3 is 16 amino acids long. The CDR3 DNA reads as TGTGCCAGCAGCTTAGCGGCGAGAGGGGTCGACTACGAGCAGTACTTC. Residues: CASSLAARGVDYEQYF.

The CDR3 DNA reads TGTGCCAGTAGAACAACAGGGGGACCTATTGAGACCCAGTACTTC. Protein sequence: CASRTTGGPIETQYF. The J gene is TRBJ2-5, the V gene TRBV19; TRBD1 matches 8 bases. The CDR3 totals 15 residues. V lost 6 bases and J lost 5; bases outside the gene matches: 11. Germline-derived CDR1 and CDR2 are LNHDA and SQIVND (reference sequence).

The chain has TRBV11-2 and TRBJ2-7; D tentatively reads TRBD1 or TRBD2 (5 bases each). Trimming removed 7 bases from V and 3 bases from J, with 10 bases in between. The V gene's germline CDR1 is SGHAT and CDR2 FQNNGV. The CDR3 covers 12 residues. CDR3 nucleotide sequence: TGTGCCAGCAAAACGGGGCTCTACGAGCAGTACTTC. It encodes CASKTGLYEQYF.

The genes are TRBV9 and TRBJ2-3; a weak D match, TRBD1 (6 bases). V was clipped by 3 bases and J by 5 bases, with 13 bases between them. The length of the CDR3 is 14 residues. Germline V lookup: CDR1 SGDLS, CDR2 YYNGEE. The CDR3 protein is CASSASTGLDTQYF. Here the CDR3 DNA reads TGTGCCAGCAGCGCATCCACAGGGTTAGATACGCAGTATTTT.

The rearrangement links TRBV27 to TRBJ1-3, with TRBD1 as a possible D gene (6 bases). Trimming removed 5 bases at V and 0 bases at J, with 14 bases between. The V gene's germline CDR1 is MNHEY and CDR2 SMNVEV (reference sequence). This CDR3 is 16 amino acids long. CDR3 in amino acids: CASSPWGHSSGNTIYF. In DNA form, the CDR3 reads TGTGCCAGCAGTCCGTGGGGACATAGCTCTGGAAACACCATATATTTT.

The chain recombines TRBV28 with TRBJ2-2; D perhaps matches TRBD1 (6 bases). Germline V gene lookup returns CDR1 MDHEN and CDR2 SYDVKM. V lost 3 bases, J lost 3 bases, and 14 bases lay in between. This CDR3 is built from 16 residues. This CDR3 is CASSLFIGTHTGELFF. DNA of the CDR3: TGTGCCAGCAGTTTGTTTATCGGGACACACACCGGGGAGCTGTTTTTT.

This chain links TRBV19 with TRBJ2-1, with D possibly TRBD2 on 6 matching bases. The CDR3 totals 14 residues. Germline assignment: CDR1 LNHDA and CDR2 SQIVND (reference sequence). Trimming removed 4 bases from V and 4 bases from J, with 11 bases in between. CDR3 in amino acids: CASSTWDSYNEQFF. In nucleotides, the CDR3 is TGTGCCAGTAGTACCTGGGACTCATACAATGAGCAGTTCTTC.

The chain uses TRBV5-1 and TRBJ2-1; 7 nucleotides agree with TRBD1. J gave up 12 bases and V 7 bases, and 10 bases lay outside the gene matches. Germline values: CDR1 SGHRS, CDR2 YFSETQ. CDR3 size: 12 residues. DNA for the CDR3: TGCGCCAGCGGCAAGGACAGGCATACGCAGTTCTTC. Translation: CASGKDRHTQFF.

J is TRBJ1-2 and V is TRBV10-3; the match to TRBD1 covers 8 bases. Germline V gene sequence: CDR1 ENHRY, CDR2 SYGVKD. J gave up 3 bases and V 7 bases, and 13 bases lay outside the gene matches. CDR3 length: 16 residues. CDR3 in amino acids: CAINGQGPTGDYGYTF. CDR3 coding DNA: TGTGCCATCAATGGACAGGGTCCAACCGGAGACTATGGCTACACCTTC.

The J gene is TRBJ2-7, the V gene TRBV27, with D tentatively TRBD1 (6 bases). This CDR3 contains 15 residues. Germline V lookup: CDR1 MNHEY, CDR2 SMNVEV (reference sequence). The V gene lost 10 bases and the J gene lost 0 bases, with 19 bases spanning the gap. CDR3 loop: CATPSHRVSSYEQYF. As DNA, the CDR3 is TGTGCCACTCCTAGCCACAGGGTAAGCTCCTACGAGCAGTACTTC.

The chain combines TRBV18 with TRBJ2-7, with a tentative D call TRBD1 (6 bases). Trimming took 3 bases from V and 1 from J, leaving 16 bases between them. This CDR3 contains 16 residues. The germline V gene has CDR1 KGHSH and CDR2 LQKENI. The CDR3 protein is CASSPEDRRLSYEQYF. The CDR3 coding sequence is TGTGCCAGCTCACCCGAAGACAGGCGCCTATCCTACGAGCAGTACTTC.

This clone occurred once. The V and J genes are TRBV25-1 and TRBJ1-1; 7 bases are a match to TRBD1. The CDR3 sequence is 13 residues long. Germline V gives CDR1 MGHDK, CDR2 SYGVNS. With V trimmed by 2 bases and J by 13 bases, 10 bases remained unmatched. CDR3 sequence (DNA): TGTGCCAGCAGTGAACCTTTGGGGACAGTCGGTTTCTTT. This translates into CASSEPLGTVGFF.

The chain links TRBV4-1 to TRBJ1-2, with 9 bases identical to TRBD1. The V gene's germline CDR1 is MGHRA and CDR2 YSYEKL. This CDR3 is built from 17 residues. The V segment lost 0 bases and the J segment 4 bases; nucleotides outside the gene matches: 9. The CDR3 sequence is CASSQDPTGGFIYGYTF. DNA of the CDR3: TGCGCCAGCAGCCAAGATCCGACAGGGGGGTTTATCTATGGCTACACCTTC.

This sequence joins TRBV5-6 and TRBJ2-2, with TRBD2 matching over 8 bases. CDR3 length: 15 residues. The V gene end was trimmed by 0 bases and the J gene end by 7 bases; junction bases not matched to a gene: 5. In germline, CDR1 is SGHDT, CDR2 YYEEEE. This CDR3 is CASSLERTSIGELFF. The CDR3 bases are TGTGCCAGCAGCTTGGAACGGACTAGCATCGGGGAGCTGTTTTTT. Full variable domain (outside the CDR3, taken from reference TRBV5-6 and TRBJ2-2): DAGVTQSPTHLIKTRGQQVTLRCSPKSGHDTVSWYQQALGQGPQFIFQYYEEEERQRGNFPDRFSGHQFPNYSSELNVNALLLGDSALYLCASSLERTSIGELFFGEGSRLTVL.

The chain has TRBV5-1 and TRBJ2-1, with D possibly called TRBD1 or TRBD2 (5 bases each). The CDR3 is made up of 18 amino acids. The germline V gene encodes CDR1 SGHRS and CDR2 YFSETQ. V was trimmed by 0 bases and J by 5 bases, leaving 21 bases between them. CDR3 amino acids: CASSLDSRAGAVHNEQFF. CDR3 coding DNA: TGCGCCAGCAGCTTGGATAGTCGCGCCGGGGCTGTCCACAATGAGCAGTTCTTC.

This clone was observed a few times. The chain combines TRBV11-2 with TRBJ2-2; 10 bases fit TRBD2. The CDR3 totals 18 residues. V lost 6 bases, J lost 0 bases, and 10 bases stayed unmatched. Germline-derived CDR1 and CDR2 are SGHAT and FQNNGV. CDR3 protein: CASRPWGSGRSNTGELFF. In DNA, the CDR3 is TGTGCCAGCAGGCCTTGGGGTAGCGGGAGGTCGAACACCGGGGAGCTGTTTTTT.

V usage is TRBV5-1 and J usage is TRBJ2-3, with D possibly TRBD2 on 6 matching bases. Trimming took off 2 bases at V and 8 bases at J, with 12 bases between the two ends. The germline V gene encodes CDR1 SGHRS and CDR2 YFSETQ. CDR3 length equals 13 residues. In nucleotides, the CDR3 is TGCGCCAGCAGCTTTAGCGGAGAGGGTACGCAGTATTTT. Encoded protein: CASSFSGEGTQYF.

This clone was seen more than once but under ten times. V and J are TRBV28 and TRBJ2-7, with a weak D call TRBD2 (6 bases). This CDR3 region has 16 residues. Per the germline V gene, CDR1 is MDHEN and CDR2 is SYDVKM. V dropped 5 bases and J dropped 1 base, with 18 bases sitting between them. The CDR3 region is CASSPPTSGGSYEQYF. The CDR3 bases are TGTGCCAGCAGTCCGCCGACTTCTGGAGGGTCCTACGAGCAGTACTTC. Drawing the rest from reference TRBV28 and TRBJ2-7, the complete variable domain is DVKVTQSSRYLVKRTGEKVFLECVQDMDHENMFWYRQDPGLGLRLIYFSYDVKMKEKGDIPEGYSVSREKKERFSLILESASTNQTSMYLCASSPPTSGGSYEQYFGPGTRLTVT.

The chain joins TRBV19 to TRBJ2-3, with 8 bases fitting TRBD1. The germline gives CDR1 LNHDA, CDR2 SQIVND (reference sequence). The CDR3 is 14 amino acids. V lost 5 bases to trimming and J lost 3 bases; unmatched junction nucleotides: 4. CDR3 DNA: TGTGCCAGTAGTGCGACAGGGGTTACAGATACGCAGTATTTT. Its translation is CASSATGVTDTQYF.

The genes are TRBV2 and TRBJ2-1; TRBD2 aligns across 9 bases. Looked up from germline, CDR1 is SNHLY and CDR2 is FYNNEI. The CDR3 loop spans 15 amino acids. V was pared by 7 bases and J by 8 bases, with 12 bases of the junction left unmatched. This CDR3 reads CASMVLRGGPHEQFF. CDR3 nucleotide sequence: TGTGCCAGCATGGTGCTGCGGGGGGGCCCCCATGAGCAGTTCTTC. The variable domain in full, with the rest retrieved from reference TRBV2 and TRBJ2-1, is EPEVTQTPSHQVTQMGQEVILRCVPISNHLYFYWYRQILGQKVEFLVSFYNNEISEKSEIFDDQFSVERPDGSNFTLKIRSTKLEDSAMYFCASMVLRGGPHEQFFGPGTRLTVL.

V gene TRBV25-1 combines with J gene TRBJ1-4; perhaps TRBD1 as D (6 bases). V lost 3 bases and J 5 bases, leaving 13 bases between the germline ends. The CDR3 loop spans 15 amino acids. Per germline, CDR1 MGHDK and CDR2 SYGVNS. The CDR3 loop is CASSDGGQGNEKLFF. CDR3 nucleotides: TGTGCCAGCAGTGACGGGGGACAAGGGAATGAAAAACTGTTTTTT. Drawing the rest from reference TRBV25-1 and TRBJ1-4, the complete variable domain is EADIYQTPRYLVIGTGKKITLECSQTMGHDKMYWYQQDPGMELHLIHYSYGVNSTEKGDLSSESTVSRIRTEHFPLTLESARPSHTSQYLCASSDGGQGNEKLFFGSGTQLSVL.

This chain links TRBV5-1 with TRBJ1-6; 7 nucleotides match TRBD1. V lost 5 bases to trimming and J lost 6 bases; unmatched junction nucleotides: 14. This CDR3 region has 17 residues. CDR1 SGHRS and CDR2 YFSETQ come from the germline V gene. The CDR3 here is CASRKNAPGQSNSPLHF. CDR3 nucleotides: TGCGCCAGCAGGAAAAATGCACCGGGACAGAGTAATTCACCCCTCCACTTT.

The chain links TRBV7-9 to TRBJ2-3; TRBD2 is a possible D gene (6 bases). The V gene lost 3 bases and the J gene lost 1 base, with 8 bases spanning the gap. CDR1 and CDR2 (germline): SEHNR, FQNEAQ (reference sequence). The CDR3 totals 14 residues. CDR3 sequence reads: CASSLSSGTDTQYF. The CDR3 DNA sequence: TGTGCCAGCAGCTTGTCTAGCGGCACAGATACGCAGTATTTT. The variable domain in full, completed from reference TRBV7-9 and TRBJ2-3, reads DTGVSQNPRHKITKRGQNVTFRCDPISEHNRLYWYRQTLGQGPEFLTYFQNEAQLEKSRLLSDRFSAERPKGSFSTLEIQRTEQGDSAMYLCASSLSSGTDTQYFGPGTRLTVL.

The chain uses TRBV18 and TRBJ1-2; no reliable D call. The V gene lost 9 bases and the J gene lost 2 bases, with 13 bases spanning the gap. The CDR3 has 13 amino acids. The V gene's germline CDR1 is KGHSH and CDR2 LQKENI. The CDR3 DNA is TGTGCCAGTCGCTATGCGGTCAACTATGGCTACACCTTC. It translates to CASRYAVNYGYTF. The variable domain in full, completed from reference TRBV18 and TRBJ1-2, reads NAGVMQNPRHLVRRRGQEARLRCSPMKGHSHVYWYRQLPEEGLKFMVYLQKENIIDESGMPKERFSAEFPKEGPSILRIQQVVRGDSAAYFCASRYAVNYGYTFGSGTRLTVV.

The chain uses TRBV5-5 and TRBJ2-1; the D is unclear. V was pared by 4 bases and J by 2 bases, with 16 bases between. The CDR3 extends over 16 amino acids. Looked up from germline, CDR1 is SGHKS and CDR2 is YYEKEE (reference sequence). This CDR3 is CASSRSLEIAYNEQFF. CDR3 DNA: TGTGCCAGCAGCCGGTCATTAGAAATAGCCTACAATGAGCAGTTCTTC.

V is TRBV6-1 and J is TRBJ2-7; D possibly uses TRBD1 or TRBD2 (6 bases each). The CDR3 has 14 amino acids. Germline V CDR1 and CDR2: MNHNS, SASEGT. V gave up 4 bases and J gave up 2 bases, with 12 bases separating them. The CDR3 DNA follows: TGTGCCAGCAGTGTAGGAGGGGGAGCCTACGAGCAGTACTTC. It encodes CASSVGGGAYEQYF.

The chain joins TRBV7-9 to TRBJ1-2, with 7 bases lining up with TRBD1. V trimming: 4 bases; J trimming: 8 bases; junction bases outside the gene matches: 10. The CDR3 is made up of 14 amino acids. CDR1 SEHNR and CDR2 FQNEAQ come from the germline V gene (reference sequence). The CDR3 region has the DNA TGTGCCAGCAGCTCTTACGACAGGGCAAAAGGCTACACCTTC. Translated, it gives CASSSYDRAKGYTF.

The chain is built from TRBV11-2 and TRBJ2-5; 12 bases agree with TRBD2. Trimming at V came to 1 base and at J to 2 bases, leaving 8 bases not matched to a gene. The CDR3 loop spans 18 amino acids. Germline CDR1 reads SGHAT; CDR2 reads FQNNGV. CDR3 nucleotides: TGTGCCAGCAGCTTAGGGCTAGCGGGGGGGCCTAAACAAGAGACCCAGTACTTC. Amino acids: CASSLGLAGGPKQETQYF.

CDR3 in amino acids: CASSAGGPYSNQPQHF. As DNA, the CDR3 is TGTGCCAGCAGCGCCGGGGGCCCCTATAGCAATCAGCCCCAGCATTTT. The rearrangement uses TRBV9 and TRBJ1-5, with D possibly TRBD1 on 6 matching bases. CDR1 SGDLS and CDR2 YYNGEE come from the germline V gene. Trimming removed 3 bases at V and 0 bases at J, with 13 bases between. CDR3 size: 16 residues.